This T cell receptor beta chain was identified during a study of T-cell reconstitution after alpha-beta-depleted transplantation in children. The CDR3 is 12 amino acids. The germline V and J ends were trimmed by 3 bases and 5 bases, with 10 bases remaining between them. Per germline, CDR1 DFQATT and CDR2 SNEGSKA (reference sequence). Molecular barcoding with unique molecular identifiers was used for the TCRbeta library. TCRdb recomputed calls from the PCR reads with MiXCR, one row per CDR3 protein. This sample has about 610,000 distinct CDR3 sequences, with over 9.5% found just once. The input for sequencing was PBMCs from the stem cell graft donor, taken from the stem cell graft. This chain joins TRBV20-1 and TRBJ2-5; D is unresolved. The sequence was obtained from a human donor who donated a stem cell graft to a child with acute myeloid leukemia. DNA of the CDR3: TGCAGTGCTAGTCGGCAGAGGGAGACCCAGTACTTC. It yields the protein CSASRQRETQYF.